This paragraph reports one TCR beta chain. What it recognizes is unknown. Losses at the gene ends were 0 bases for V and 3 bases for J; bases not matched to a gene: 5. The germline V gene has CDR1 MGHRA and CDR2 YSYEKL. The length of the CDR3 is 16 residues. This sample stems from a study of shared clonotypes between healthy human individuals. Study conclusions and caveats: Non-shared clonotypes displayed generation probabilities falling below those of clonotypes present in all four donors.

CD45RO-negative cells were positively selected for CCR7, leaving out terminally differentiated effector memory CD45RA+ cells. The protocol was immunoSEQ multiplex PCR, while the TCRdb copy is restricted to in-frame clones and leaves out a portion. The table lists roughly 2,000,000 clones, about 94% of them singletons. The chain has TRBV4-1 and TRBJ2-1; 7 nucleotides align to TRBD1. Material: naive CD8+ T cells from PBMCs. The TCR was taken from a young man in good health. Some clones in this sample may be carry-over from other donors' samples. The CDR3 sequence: CASSQELAGGYNEQFF. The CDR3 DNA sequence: TGCGCCAGCAGCCAAGAGTTGGCAGGGGGCTACAATGAGCAGTTCTTC.